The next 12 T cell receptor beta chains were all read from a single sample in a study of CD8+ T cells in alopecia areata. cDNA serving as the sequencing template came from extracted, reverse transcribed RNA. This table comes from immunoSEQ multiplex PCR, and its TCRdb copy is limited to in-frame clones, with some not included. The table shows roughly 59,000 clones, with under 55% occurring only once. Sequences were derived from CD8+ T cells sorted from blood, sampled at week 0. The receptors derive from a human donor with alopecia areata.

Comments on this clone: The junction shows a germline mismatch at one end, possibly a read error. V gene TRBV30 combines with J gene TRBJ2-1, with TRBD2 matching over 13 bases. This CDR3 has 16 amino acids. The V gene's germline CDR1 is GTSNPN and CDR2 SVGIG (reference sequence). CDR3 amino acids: CAWTSGSGWAWNEQFF. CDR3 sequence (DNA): TGTGCTTGGACTAGCGGGAGCGGTTGGGCGTGGAATGAGCAGTTCTTC.

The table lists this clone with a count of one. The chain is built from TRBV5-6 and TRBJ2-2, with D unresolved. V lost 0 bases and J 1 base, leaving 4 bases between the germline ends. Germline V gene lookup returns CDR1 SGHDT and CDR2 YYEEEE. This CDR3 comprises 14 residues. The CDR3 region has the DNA TGTGCCAGCAGCTTGGGCCTGAACACCGGGGAGCTGTTTTTT. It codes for CASSLGLNTGELFF.

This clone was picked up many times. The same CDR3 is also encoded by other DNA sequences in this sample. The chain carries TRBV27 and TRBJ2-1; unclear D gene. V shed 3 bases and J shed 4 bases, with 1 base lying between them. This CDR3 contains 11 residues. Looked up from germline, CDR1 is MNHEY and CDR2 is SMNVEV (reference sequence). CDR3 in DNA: TGTGCCAGCAGTTTGTACAATGAGCAGTTCTTC. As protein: CASSLYNEQFF.

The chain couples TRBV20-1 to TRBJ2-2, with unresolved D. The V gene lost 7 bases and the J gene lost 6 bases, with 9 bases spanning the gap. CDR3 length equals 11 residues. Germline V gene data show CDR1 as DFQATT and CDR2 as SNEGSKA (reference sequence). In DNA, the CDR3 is TGCAGTGGAATACTTGCCGGGGAGCTGTTTTTT. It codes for CSGILAGELFF.

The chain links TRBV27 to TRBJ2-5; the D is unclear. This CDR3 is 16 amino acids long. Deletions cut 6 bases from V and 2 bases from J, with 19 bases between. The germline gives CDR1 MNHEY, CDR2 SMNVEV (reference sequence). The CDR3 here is CASSPLLTFLQETQYF. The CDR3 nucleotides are TGTGCCAGCAGCCCCCTTTTAACGTTCCTTCAAGAGACCCAGTACTTC.

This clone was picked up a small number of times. DNA for the CDR3: TGTGCCAGCAGGGGGCGAGCGGGAAGCCCGGAGACCCAGTACTTC. Translated: CASRGRAGSPETQYF. V gene TRBV11-2 combines with J gene TRBJ2-5; 7 nucleotides match TRBD2. This CDR3 has 15 amino acids. Germline loops: CDR1 SGHAT, CDR2 FQNNGV. V was pared by 6 bases and J by 5 bases, with 12 bases of the junction left unmatched.

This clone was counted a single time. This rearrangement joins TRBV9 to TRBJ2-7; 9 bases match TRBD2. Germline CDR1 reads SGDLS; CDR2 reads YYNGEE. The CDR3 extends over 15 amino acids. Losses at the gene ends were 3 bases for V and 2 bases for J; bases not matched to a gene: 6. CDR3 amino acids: CASSATSGITYEQYF. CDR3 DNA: TGTGCCAGCAGCGCGACTAGCGGTATTACCTACGAGCAGTACTTC.

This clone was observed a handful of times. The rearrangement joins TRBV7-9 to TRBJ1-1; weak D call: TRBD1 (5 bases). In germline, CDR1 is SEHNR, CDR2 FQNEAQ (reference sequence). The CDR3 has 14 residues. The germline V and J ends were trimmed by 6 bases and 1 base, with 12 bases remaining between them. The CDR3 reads CASRPRTRNTEAFF. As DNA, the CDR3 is TGTGCCAGCAGGCCCCGGACACGGAACACTGAAGCTTTCTTT.

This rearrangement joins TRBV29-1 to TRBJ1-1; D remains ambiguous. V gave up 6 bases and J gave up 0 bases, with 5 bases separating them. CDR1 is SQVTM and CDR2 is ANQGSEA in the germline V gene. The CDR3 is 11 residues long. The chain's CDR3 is CSVPLNTEAFF. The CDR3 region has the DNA TGCAGCGTACCGTTGAACACTGAAGCTTTCTTT.

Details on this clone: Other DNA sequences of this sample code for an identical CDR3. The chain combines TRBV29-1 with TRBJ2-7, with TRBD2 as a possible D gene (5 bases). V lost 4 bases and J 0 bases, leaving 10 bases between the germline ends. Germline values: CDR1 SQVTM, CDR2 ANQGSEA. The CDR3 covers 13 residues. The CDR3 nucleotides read TGCAGCGTTGTTTCGGGGAGCTCCTACGAGCAGTACTTC. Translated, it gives CSVVSGSSYEQYF.

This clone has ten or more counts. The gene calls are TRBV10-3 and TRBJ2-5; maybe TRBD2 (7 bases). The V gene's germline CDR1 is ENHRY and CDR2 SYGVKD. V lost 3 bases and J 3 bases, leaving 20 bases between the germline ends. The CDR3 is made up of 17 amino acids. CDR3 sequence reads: CAISDPPRQGREETQYF. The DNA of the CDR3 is TGTGCCATCAGTGACCCCCCTAGGCAGGGGAGGGAAGAGACCCAGTACTTC.

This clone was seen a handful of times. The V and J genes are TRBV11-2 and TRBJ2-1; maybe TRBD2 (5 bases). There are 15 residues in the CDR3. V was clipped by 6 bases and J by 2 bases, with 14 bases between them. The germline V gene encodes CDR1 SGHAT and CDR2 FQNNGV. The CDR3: CASSFSVTAYNEQFF. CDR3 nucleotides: TGTGCCAGCAGTTTTAGCGTGACTGCCTACAATGAGCAGTTCTTC.